The entry below describes one TCR beta chain. This may be a read error, as it is one base from a much larger clone. This entry is derived from a study of blood T cells in healthy people across ages. The authors ran a second PCR of about 7 to 11 cycles using a sample-barcoded 5' primer and a J-beta primer mix. TCRdb reanalysed the 5' RACE reads using MiXCR and keeps one entry per CDR3 protein. The top ten clones hold 10% to 15% of a sample with 650,000 to 1,000,000 distinct CDR3 sequences, approximately 35% of them seen once. The sample comprised blood. The clonotype was recovered from a man aged 18 to 29 in good health.

Written as DNA, the CDR3 is TGTGCCAGCAGTTCGACAGGGTCAGGCAATGAGCAGTACTTC. Its translation is CASSSTGSGNEQYF. The chain carries TRBV12-3 or TRBV12-4 and TRBJ2-7, with 7 bases matching TRBD1. V trimming: 4 bases; J trimming: 7 bases; junction bases outside the gene matches: 10. There are 14 residues in the CDR3.